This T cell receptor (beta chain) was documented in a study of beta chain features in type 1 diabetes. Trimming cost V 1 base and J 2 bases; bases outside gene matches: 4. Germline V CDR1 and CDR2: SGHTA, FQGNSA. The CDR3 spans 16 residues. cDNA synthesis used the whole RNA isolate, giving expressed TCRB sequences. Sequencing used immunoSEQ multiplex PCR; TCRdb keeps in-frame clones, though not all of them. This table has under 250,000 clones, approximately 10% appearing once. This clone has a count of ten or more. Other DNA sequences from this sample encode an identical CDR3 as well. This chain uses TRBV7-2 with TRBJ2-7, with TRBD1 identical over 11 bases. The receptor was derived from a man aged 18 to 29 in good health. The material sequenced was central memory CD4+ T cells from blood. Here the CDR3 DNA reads TGTGCCAGCAGCTTAGTAGGACAGGGGGCTACCTACGAGCAGTACTTC. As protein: CASSLVGQGATYEQYF.